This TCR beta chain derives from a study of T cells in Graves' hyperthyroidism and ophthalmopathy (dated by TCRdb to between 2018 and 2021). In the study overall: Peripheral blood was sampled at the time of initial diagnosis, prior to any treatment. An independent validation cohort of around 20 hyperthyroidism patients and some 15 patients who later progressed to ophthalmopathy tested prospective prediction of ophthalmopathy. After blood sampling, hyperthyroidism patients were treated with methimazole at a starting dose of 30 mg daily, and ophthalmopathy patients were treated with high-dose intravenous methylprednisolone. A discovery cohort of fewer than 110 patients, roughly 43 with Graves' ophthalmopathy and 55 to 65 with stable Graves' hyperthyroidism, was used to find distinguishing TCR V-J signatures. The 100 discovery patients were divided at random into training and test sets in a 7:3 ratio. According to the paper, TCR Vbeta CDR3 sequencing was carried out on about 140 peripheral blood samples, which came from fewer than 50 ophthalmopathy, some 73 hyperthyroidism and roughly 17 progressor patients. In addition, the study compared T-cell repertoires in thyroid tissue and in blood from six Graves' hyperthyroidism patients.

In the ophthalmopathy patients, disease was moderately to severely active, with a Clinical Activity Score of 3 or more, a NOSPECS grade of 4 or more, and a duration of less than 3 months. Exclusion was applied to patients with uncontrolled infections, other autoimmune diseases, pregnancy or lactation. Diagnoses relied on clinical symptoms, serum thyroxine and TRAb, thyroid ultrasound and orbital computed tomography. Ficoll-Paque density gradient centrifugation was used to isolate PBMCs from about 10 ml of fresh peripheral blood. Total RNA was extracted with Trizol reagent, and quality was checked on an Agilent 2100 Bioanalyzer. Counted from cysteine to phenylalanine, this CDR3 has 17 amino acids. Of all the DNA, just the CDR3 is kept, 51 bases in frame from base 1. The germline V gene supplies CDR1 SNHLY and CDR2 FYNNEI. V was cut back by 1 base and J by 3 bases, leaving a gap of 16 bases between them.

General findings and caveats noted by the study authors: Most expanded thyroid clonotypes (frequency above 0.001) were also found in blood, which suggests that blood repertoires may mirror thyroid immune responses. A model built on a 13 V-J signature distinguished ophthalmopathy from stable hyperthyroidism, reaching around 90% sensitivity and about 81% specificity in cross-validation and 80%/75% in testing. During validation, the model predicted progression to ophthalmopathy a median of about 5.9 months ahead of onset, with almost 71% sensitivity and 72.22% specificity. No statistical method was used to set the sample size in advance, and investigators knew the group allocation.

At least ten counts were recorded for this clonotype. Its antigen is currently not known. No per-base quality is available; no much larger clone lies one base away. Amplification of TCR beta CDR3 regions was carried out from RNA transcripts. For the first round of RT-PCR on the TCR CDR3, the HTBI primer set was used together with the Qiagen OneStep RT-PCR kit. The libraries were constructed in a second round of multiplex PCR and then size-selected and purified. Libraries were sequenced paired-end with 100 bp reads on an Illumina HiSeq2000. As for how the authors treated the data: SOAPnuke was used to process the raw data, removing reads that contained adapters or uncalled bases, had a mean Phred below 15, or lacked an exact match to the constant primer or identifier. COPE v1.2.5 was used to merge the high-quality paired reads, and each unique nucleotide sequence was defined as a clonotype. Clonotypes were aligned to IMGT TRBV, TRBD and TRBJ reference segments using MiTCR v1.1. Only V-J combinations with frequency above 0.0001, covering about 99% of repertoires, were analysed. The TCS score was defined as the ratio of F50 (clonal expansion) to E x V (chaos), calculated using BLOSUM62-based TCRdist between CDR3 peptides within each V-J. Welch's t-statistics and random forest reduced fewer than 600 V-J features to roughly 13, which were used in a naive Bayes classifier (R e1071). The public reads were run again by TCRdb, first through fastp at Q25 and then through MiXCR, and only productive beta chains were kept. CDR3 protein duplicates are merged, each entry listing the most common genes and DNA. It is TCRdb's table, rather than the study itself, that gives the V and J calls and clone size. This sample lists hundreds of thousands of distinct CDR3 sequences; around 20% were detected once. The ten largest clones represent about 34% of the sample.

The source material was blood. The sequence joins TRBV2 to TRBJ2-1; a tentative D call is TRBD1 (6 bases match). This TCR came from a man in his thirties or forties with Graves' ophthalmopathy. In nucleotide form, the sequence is TGTGCCAGCAGTGAAGTGGCAGGGGAACCCCTCTACAATGAGCAGTTCTTC. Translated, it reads CASSEVAGEPLYNEQFF.